This T cell receptor beta chain was documented in a study of T cell repertoires in cytomegalovirus infection. Turning to the study itself: Selected CMV epitopes included recently identified HLA-C-restricted ones as well as well-studied HLA-B-restricted ones.

This clonotype occurred a few times. The antigen is undetermined. TCRdb processed the reads anew with MiXCR; each CDR3 protein has one entry. The table has approximately 910,000 distinct CDR3 sequences, about 33% seen once; the top ten hold 13%. Germline loops: CDR1 SGHVS, CDR2 FNYEAQ. The CDR3 totals 14 residues. Trimming removed 5 bases from V and 10 bases from J, with 20 bases in between. Points from the study as a whole: There were carriers of CMV plus the relevant HLA, and cumulative public TCR beta family frequency identified them.

The V gene is TRBV7-6, the J gene TRBJ1-1, with D hard to call. Sequenced here: cultured CD8+ T cells from PBMCs, sampled from culture after CMV antigen stimulation. This TCR was sampled from a human donor in good health (CMV status not recorded). Some clones in this sample may be carry-over from other donors' samples. CDR3 amino acids: CASSHLARASGAFF. As DNA, the CDR3 is TGTGCCAGCAGCCACTTAGCGCGGGCCTCAGGAGCTTTCTTT. Full variable domain (outside the CDR3, taken from reference TRBV7-6 and TRBJ1-1): GAGVSQSPRYKVTKRGQDVALRCDPISGHVSLYWYRQALGQGPEFLTYFNYEAQQDKSGLPNDRFSAERPEGSISTLTIQRTEQRDSAMYRCASSHLARASGAFFGQGTRLTVV.